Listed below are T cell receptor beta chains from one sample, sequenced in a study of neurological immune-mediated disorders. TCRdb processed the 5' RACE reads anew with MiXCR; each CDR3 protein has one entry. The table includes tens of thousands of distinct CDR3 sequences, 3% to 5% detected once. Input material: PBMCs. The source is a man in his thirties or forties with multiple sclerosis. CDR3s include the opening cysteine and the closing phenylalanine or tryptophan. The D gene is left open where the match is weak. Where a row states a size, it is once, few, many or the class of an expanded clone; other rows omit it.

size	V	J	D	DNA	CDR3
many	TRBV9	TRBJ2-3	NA	TGTGCCAGCAGCGTAGCTACTAGGGGAGGGGGAGATACGCAGTATTTT	CASSVATRGGGDTQYF
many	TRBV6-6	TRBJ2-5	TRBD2	TGTGCCAGCAGTTTTACTAGCGGGGGATTGGGGACCCAGTACTTC	CASSFTSGGLGTQYF
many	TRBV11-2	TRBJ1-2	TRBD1	TGTGCCAGCAGCTCCGGGCGCTGGACAGGGGTATATGGCTACACCTTC	CASSSGRWTGVYGYTF
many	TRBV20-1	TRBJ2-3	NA	TGCAGTGCTAGAGATGATCGGGGGGCCCAGGTAGAGCAGTATTTT	CSARDDRGAQVEQYF
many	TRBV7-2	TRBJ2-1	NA	TGTGCCAGCAGCTTAGGATGGGACAATGAGCAGTTCTTC	CASSLGWDNEQFF
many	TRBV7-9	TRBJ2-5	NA	TGTGCCAGCAGCTTAGCGTCTTTGTACCAAGAGACCCAGTACTTC	CASSLASLYQETQYF
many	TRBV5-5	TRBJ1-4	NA	TGTGCCAGCAGCTTGGCCGGGGGCCGTGAAAAACTGTTTTTT	CASSLAGGREKLFF
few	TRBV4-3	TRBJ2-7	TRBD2	TGCGCCAGCAGCCCCGGGAGGCATTCTTACGAGCAGTACTTC	CASSPGRHSYEQYF
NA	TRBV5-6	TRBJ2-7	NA	TGTGCCAGCAGCAGGCCCCAGGGGTACTCCTACGAGCAGTACTTC	CASSRPQGYSYEQYF
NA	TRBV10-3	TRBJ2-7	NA	TGTGCCATGCCCAGGGGGGGATCCCCCTACGAGCAGTACTTC	CAMPRGGSPYEQYF
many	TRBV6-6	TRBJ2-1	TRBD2	TGTGCCAGCAGTTGGAGCCTAGCGGGGGGCGGCAATGAGCAGTTCTTC	CASSWSLAGGGNEQFF
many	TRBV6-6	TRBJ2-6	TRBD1	TGTGCCAGCAGTCAAACAGGGGGCTCTGGGGCCAACGTCCTGACTTTC	CASSQTGGSGANVLTF
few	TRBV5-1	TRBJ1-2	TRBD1	TGCGCCAGCAGCAGAATGACAGGGGATATCAGTGGCTACACCTTC	CASSRMTGDISGYTF
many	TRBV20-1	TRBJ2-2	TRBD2	TGCAGTGCTAGACGGCTAGCGGGGGGGAGGACCGGGGAGCTGTTTTTT	CSARRLAGGRTGELFF
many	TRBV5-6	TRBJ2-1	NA	TGTGCCAGCAGCTTATTTAGATACCTACAGAATGAGCAGTTCTTC	CASSLFRYLQNEQFF
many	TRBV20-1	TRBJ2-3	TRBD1	TGCAGTGCCCCCCGACAGGGAAGCACAGATACGCAGTATTTT	CSAPRQGSTDTQYF
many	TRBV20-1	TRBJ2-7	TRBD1	TGCAGTGCTAGAGTACAGACAGGGGGATACGAGCAGTACTTC	CSARVQTGGYEQYF
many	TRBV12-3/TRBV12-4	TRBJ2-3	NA	TGTGCCAGCAGTTTGCGGCAGAACACAGATACGCAGTATTTT	CASSLRQNTDTQYF
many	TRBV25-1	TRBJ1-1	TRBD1	TGTGCCAGCAGTGCCGGGACAGCTGGTGAAGCTTTCTTT	CASSAGTAGEAFF
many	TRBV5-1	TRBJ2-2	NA	TGCGCCAGCAGCGCTGGGGGACGGAACACCGGGGAGCTGTTTTTT	CASSAGGRNTGELFF
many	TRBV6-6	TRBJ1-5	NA	TGTGCCAGCAGCGCTGGGATCAGGGAGATTTTTCAGCCCCAGCATTTT	CASSAGIREIFQPQHF
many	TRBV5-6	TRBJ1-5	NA	TGTGCCAGCAGCTTGACGGGGACTGGCAATCAGCCCCAGCATTTT	CASSLTGTGNQPQHF
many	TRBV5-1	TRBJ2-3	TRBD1	TGCGCCAGCAACGGACAGGGCAGTAGAACAGATACGCAGTATTTT	CASNGQGSRTDTQYF
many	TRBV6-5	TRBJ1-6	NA	TGTGCCAGCAGTCTCTTCGCCGGGACACTAAATTCACCCCTCCACTTT	CASSLFAGTLNSPLHF
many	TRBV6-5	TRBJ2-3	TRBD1	TGTGCCAGCAGCTTCGACAGGGTAGGGACAGATACGCAGTATTTT	CASSFDRVGTDTQYF